A selection of T cell receptor beta chains follows, all from one sample in a study of blood T cell repertoires in COVID-19. Sequencing was performed with immunoSEQ multiplex PCR; in TCRdb, only in-frame clones are kept and a portion is missing. The sample shows about 200,000 clones, roughly 80% of them seen only once. Sequenced: peripheral blood. These receptor sequences come from a woman in her 70s with acute or convalescent COVID-19. CDR3s include the opening cysteine and the closing phenylalanine or tryptophan. The D gene is left open where the match is weak. A clone size is listed for some rows: how often the clone was seen (once, few, many), or a class if it is expanded.

TRBJ2-3	NA	TRBD2	TRBV9	TGTGCCAGCAGCGTAGAGGGACTAGCTGGCACAGATACGCAGTATTTT	CASSVEGLAGTDTQYF
TRBJ2-2	once	NA	TRBV7-2	TGTGCCAGCAGCCCACAGCGGGTGGACACCGGGGAGCTGTTTTTT	CASSPQRVDTGELFF
TRBJ1-2	NA	NA	TRBV13	TGTGCCAGCAGCTTAGGAGTCAGACTAGGGGGCTACACCTTC	CASSLGVRLGGYTF
TRBJ2-5	NA	NA	TRBV11-2	TGTGCCAGCAGCTTAGGCGGGGAGGTGACCCAGTACTTC	CASSLGGEVTQYF
TRBJ1-5	NA	NA	TRBV20-1	TGCAGTGCTAGTAAGCAGGTCAATCAGCCCCAGCATTTT	CSASKQVNQPQHF
TRBJ2-5	NA	TRBD2	TRBV2	TGTGCCAGCCCGAAGGGACTAGCGGGGGGGCAAGAGACCCAGTACTTC	CASPKGLAGGQETQYF
TRBJ1-1	NA	NA	TRBV2	TGTGCCAGCAGTGATGGTCTATTTGGGGGGGAGGCTGAAGCTTTCTTT	CASSDGLFGGEAEAFF
TRBJ2-1	NA	NA	TRBV7-3	TGTGCCAGCAGTCCAGTAGGGGGTGCCAATGAGCAGTTCTTC	CASSPVGGANEQFF
TRBJ2-2	NA	NA	TRBV4-3	TGCGCCAGCAGCCAATTGACATATCTGGGGGAGCTGTTTTTT	CASSQLTYLGELFF
TRBJ2-3	NA	TRBD1	TRBV9	TGTGCCAGCAGCGTAGGGGGGGAAGGACAGGGAACCCATACGCAGTATTTT	CASSVGGEGQGTHTQYF
TRBJ1-2	NA	TRBD1	TRBV6-5	TGTGCCAGCAGTAGACAGGGGGCTAACTATGGCTACACCTTC	CASSRQGANYGYTF
TRBJ1-4	NA	NA	TRBV9	TGTGCCAGCAGCACGCCGGGGTCTAATGAAAAACTGTTTTTT	CASSTPGSNEKLFF
TRBJ1-2	NA	NA	TRBV20-1	TGCAGTGCTGGCTCCGGGGGTGGCTACACCTTC	CSAGSGGGYTF
TRBJ2-2	NA	TRBD2	TRBV5-8	TGTGCCAGCAGCAAGACCGGGACTAGCGGGGGAAACACCGGGGAGCTGTTTTTT	CASSKTGTSGGNTGELFF
TRBJ1-4	NA	NA	TRBV18	TGTGCCAGCTCACGCGAACAGCTTAATGAAAAACTGTTTTTT	CASSREQLNEKLFF
TRBJ2-1	NA	TRBD1	TRBV5-1	TGCGCCAGCAGCTCACAGGGGTACCTTTACAATGAGCAGTTCTTC	CASSSQGYLYNEQFF
TRBJ2-7	NA	NA	TRBV7-8	TGTGCCAGCAGCCCCAGCCGGATGCTAGCTAGAGAGCAGTACTTC	CASSPSRMLAREQYF
TRBJ1-2	NA	NA	TRBV30	TGTGCCTGGAGTCTGGCCTATGGCTACACCTTC	CAWSLAYGYTF
TRBJ2-4	NA	NA	TRBV6-5	TGTGCCAGCACTCAAGACTCCGTTGGCAGTCTGGACTTC	CASTQDSVGSLDF
TRBJ2-5	NA	TRBD2	TRBV29-1	TGCAGCGGCCGACTAGCGAACCAAGAGACCCAGTACTTC	CSGRLANQETQYF
TRBJ2-5	NA	TRBD2	TRBV24-1	TGTGCCACCAGTGACGGGGGACTAGCGGGGGAGACCCAGTACTTC	CATSDGGLAGETQYF
TRBJ1-1	NA	NA	TRBV30	TGTGCCTGGAACCCACCTACCCAAGTGAACACTGAAGCTTTCTTT	CAWNPPTQVNTEAFF
TRBJ1-4	NA	NA	TRBV5-4	TGTGCCAGCAGCGCCTCGGGGGGAACTAATGAAAAACTGTTTTTT	CASSASGGTNEKLFF
TRBJ1-1	NA	NA	TRBV7-9	TGTGCCAGCAGCGCAGGGTCCACCAGTATGAACACTGAAGCTTTCTTT	CASSAGSTSMNTEAFF
TRBJ2-5	NA	TRBD1	TRBV13	TGTGCCAGCAGCTCGAACAGGGGGCAAGAGACCCAGTACTTC	CASSSNRGQETQYF
TRBJ2-5	NA	TRBD1	TRBV5-1	TGCGCCAGCAGTTTCGGACGACAGGGCGCAGAGACCCAGTACTTC	CASSFGRQGAETQYF
TRBJ2-3	NA	TRBD2	TRBV28	TGTGCCAGCAGTTCTAGCGGGGGGACAGATACGCAGTATTTT	CASSSSGGTDTQYF
TRBJ2-5	once	NA	TRBV7-9	TGTGCCAGCAGCTTCCCAGCAGGAGAGACCCAGTACTTC	CASSFPAGETQYF
TRBJ2-1	NA	TRBD2	TRBV4-3	TGCGCCAGCAGCCTTCGGGGACTAGCGGTTAATGAGCAGTTCTTC	CASSLRGLAVNEQFF
TRBJ2-1	NA	TRBD1	TRBV5-1	TGCGCCAGCAGCTTGGGGGACAGGGTGGGAAATGAGCAGTTCTTC	CASSLGDRVGNEQFF
TRBJ1-2	NA	NA	TRBV4-1	TGCGCCAGCAGCCAAGATCGGTATGGCTACACCTTC	CASSQDRYGYTF
TRBJ2-4	NA	NA	TRBV5-4	TGTGCCAGCAGCTCGGACACTACCAAAAACATTCAGTACTTC	CASSSDTTKNIQYF
TRBJ2-1	NA	NA	TRBV4-3	TGCGCCAGCAGCCAAGGTGTTGGACTAAGGAACAATGAGCAGTTCTTC	CASSQGVGLRNNEQFF
TRBJ1-4	NA	NA	TRBV9	TGTGCCAGCAGCGTCTCGGGGTATAATGAAAAACTGTTTTTT	CASSVSGYNEKLFF
TRBJ2-2	NA	NA	TRBV10-3	TGTGCCATCAAAGACGACTACAACGCCGGGGAGCTGTTTTTT	CAIKDDYNAGELFF
TRBJ2-2	NA	TRBD1	TRBV5-1	TGCGCCAGCAGCCGCCGGGGACAGGGGGCGATCGGGGAGCTGTTTTTT	CASSRRGQGAIGELFF
TRBJ2-1	NA	NA	TRBV20-1	TGCAGTGCTAGTCAGGGCAGGGGTGGCAGTGAGCAGTTCTTC	CSASQGRGGSEQFF
TRBJ2-1	once	TRBD1	TRBV10-3	TGTGCCATCAGGAATGGGACAGGGGGCAATGAGCAGTTCTTC	CAIRNGTGGNEQFF
TRBJ1-1	few	NA	TRBV10-2	TGCGCCAGCACGACACAACAGGGGAACACTGAAGCTTTCTTT	CASTTQQGNTEAFF
TRBJ2-3	NA	NA	TRBV30	TGTGCCTGGAGTGTAACAGGAAATACGCAGTATTTT	CAWSVTGNTQYF
TRBJ1-1	NA	TRBD1	TRBV7-9	TGTGCCAGCAGCTTATCAGGGGGTGGAACTGAAGCTTTCTTT	CASSLSGGGTEAFF
TRBJ1-6	NA	NA	TRBV6-4	TGTGCCAGCAGTGAGATAGGGAGTTCACCCCTCCACTTT	CASSEIGSSPLHF
TRBJ2-5	NA	TRBD1	TRBV27	TGTGCCAGCAGTTCCGGGACAGGCTTTTTTCAAGAGACCCAGTACTTC	CASSSGTGFFQETQYF
TRBJ2-3	NA	TRBD1	TRBV5-1	TGCGCCAGCAGCCCCGGGACAGGGAGGACTACAGATACGCAGTATTTT	CASSPGTGRTTDTQYF
TRBJ2-3	once	TRBD2	TRBV15	TGTGCCACCAGCAGAGACCCCCCCCCTCTAGCGGACACAGATACGCAGTATTTT	CATSRDPPPLADTDTQYF
TRBJ2-5	NA	NA	TRBV6-5	TGTGCCAGCAGTTACTGGGTCGGGGAGACCCAGTACTTC	CASSYWVGETQYF
TRBJ1-2	NA	TRBD1	TRBV30	TGTGCCTGGGGCAAGGGGGCCTACTATGGCTACACCTTC	CAWGKGAYYGYTF
TRBJ2-3	NA	NA	TRBV20-1	TGCAGTGCTAGCCACACAGATACGCAGTATTTT	CSASHTDTQYF
TRBJ2-2	NA	NA	TRBV7-9	TGTGCCAGCAGCCGAATGATGAGGATGGGGAGTGCCGGGGAGCTGTTTTTT	CASSRMMRMGSAGELFF
TRBJ2-5	NA	NA	TRBV27	TGTGCCAGCAGTTCTATGCGGGTTAGGGGAGGCGGGGAGACCCAGTACTTC	CASSSMRVRGGGETQYF
TRBJ1-4	NA	NA	TRBV6-2/TRBV6-3	TGTGCCAGCAGTTACGGGAGGACATTGGGTGAAAAACTGTTTTTT	CASSYGRTLGEKLFF
TRBJ2-1	many	TRBD2	TRBV7-9	TGTGCCAGCAGCTTAGCAGCACTGGGACTAGCGAACAATGAGCAGTTCTTC	CASSLAALGLANNEQFF
TRBJ2-2	once	TRBD1	TRBV5-1	TGCGCCAGCAGGGGACAGGCGGCCACCGGGGAGCTGTTTTTT	CASRGQAATGELFF
TRBJ1-5	NA	TRBD1	TRBV19	TGTGCCAGTACCATACAGGGGAGAAATCAGCCCCAGCATTTT	CASTIQGRNQPQHF
TRBJ1-2	NA	TRBD1	TRBV5-8	TGTGCCAGCGTGCTAGGTTTTTCAGGGGGCGAGATTTATGGCTACACCTTC	CASVLGFSGGEIYGYTF
TRBJ1-5	NA	TRBD1	TRBV4-3	TGCGCCAGCAGCCAAGAGGGTATGGACAGGGATAAATATAGCAATCAGCCCCAGCATTTT	CASSQEGMDRDKYSNQPQHF
TRBJ1-5	NA	TRBD1	TRBV6-2/TRBV6-3	TGTGCCAGCAGTTACTTAGACAGGGTGAATCAGCCCCAGCATTTT	CASSYLDRVNQPQHF